Each of the 2 T cell receptor beta chains below was sequenced from the same sample in a study of blood T cell repertoires in COVID-19. Libraries were prepared by immunoSEQ multiplex PCR; TCRdb keeps only in-frame clonotypes and omits some of them. The sample lists some 190,000 clones; around 85% were seen once. Sequenced input: peripheral blood. The receptor source for this set is a human donor with active or convalescent COVID-19. The donor label of this sample is uncertain.

The chain uses TRBV6-2 or TRBV6-3 and TRBJ2-1; 9 nucleotides agree with TRBD2. The V and J ends lost 5 bases and 7 bases, in that order; junction bases with no gene match: 9. CDR1 MNHEY and CDR2 SVGEGT come from the germline V gene. The CDR3 loop spans 15 amino acids. The CDR3 bases are TGTGCCAGCAGTGTCGGGCGGGGGGGCGTGAATGAGCAGTTCTTC. This encodes CASSVGRGGVNEQFF.

The chain carries TRBV18 and TRBJ2-5, with a weak D call TRBD2 (5 bases). Germline assignment: CDR1 KGHSH and CDR2 LQKENI. This CDR3 spans 14 amino acids. Trimming left V 3 bases short and J 0 bases short, with 8 bases between. The CDR3 coding sequence is TGTGCCAGCTCACCCCGGGGTAACCAAGAGACCCAGTACTTC. This encodes CASSPRGNQETQYF.